This entry concerns a single T cell receptor beta chain. Trimming cost V 5 bases and J 1 base; bases outside gene matches: 5. The CDR3 has 15 amino acids. CDR1 LNHDA and CDR2 SQIVND come from the germline V gene (reference sequence). This table comes from immunoSEQ multiplex PCR, and its TCRdb copy is limited to in-frame clones, with some not included. This table has around 260,000 clones, approximately 90% appearing once. The entry originates in a study of blood T cell repertoires in COVID-19. Background on the study: From the United States, Italy and Spain came samples of acute and convalescent COVID-19. From T cells, B-cell-depleted T cells, or PBMCs came the material, which was cDNA or gDNA.

Seattle patients were enrolled while actively infected and followed longitudinally. This TCR was recovered from a woman in her 30s with COVID-19, enrolled during active disease. Specimen: peripheral blood. The chain combines TRBV19 with TRBJ1-3, with 7 bases that match TRBD1. CDR3 sequence reads: CASSPIQGSGNTIYF. CDR3 nucleotide sequence: TGTGCCAGTAGTCCGATACAGGGGTCTGGAAACACCATATATTTT.